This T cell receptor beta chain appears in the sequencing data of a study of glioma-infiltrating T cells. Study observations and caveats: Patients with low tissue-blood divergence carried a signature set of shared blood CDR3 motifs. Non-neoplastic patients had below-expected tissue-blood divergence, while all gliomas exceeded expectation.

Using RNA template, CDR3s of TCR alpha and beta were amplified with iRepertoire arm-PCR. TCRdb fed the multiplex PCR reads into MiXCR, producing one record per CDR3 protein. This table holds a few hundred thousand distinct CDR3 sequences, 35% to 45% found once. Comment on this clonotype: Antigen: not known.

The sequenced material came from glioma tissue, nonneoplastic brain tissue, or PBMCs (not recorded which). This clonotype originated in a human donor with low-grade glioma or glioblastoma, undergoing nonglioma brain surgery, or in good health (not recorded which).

CDR3: CSAARGRGGDTQYF. CDR3 DNA: TGCAGTGCTGCCCGGGGCAGGGGCGGAGATACGCAGTATTTT. This sequence joins TRBV20-1 and TRBJ2-3, with D perhaps matching TRBD1 (6 bases). CDR1 and CDR2 from the germline V gene are DFQATT and SNEGSKA (reference sequence). The CDR3 is made up of 14 amino acids. V gave up 5 bases and J gave up 5 bases, with 17 bases separating them.